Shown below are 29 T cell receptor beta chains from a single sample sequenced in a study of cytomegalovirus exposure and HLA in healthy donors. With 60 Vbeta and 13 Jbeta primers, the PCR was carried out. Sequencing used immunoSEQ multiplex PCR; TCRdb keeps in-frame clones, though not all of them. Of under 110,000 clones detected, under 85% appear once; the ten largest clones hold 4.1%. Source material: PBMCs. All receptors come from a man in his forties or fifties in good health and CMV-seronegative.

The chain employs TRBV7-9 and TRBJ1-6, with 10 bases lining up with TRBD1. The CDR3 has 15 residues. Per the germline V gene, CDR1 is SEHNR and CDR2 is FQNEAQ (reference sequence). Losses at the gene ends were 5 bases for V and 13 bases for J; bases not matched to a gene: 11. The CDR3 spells CASSQTGGNNSPLHF. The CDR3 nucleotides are TGTGCCAGCAGCCAGACAGGGGGCAATAATAGCCCCCTCCACTTT.

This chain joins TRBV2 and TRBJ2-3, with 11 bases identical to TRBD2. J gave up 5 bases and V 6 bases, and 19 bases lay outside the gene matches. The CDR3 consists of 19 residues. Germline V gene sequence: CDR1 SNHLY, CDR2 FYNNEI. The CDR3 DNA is TGTGCCAGCAGACCGGGACTAGCGGCAAGTTGGGGCACACGAGATACGCAGTATTTT. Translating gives CASRPGLAASWGTRDTQYF.

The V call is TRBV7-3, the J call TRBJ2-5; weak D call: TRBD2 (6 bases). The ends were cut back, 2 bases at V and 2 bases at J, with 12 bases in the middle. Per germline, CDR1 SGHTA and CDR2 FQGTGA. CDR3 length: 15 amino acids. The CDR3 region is CASSLGGRTQETQYF. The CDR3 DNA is TGTGCCAGCAGCTTAGGAGGGCGGACGCAAGAGACCCAGTACTTC.

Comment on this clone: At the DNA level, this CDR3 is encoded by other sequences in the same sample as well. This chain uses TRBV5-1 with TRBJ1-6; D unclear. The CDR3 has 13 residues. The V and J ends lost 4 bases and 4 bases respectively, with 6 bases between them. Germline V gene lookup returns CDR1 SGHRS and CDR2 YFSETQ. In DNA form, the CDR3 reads TGCGCCAGCAGCCTATATTATAATTCACCCCTCCACTTT. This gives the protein CASSLYYNSPLHF.

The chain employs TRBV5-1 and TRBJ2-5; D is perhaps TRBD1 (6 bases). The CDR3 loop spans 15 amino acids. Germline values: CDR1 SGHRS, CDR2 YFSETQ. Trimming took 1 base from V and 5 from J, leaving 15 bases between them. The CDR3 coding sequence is TGCGCCAGCAGCTTGAGTCGATCGAGGGGGGAGACCCAGTACTTC. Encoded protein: CASSLSRSRGETQYF.

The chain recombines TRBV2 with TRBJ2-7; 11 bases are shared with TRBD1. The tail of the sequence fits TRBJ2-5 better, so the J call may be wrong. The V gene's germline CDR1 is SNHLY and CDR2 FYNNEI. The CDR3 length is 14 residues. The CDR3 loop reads CASSGTGGGETQYF. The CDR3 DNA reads TGTGCCAGCAGCGGGACAGGGGGAGGTGAGACCCAGTACTTC.

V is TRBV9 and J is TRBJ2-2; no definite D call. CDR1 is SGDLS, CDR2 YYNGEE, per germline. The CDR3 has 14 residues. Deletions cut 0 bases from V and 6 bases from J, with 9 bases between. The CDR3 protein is CASSVDLGSGELFF. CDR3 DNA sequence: TGTGCCAGCAGCGTAGATCTAGGTTCCGGGGAGCTGTTTTTT.

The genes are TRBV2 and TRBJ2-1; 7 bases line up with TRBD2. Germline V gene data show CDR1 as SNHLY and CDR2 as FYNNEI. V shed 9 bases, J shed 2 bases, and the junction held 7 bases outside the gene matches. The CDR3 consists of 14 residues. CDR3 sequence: CASGTTRTYNEQFF. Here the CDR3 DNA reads TGTGCCAGTGGGACTACCCGCACCTACAATGAGCAGTTCTTC.

This chain's CDR3 is CASSPGGEEAFF. In DNA form, the CDR3 reads TGTGCCAGCTCACCAGGGGGGGAGGAAGCTTTCTTT. The chain links TRBV18 to TRBJ1-1; TRBD1 is a possible D gene (5 bases). The CDR3 is 12 residues long. Germline CDR1 reads KGHSH; CDR2 reads LQKENI. V was cut by 2 bases and J by 8 bases, with 9 bases left in between.

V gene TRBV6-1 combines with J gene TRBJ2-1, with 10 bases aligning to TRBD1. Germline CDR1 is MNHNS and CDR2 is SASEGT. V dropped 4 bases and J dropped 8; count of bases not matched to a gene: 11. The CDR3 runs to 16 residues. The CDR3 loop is CASSGRDRGLKDEQFF. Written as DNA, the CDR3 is TGTGCCAGCAGTGGCCGGGACAGGGGTTTGAAGGATGAGCAGTTCTTC.

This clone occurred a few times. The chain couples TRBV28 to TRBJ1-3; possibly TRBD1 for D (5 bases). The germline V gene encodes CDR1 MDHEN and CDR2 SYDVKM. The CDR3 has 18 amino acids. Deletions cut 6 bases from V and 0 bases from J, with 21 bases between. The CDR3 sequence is CASSRLIIRGSSGNTIYF. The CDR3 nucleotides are TGTGCCAGCAGCCGCCTCATAATCCGGGGGAGCTCTGGAAACACCATATATTTT.

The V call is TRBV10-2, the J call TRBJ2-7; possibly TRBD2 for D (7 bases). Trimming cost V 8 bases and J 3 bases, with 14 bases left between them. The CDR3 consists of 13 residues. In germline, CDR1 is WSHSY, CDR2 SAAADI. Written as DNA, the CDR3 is TGCGCCAGCCTGGGGGCTAGCGGCTACGAGCAGTACGTC. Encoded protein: CASLGASGYEQYV.

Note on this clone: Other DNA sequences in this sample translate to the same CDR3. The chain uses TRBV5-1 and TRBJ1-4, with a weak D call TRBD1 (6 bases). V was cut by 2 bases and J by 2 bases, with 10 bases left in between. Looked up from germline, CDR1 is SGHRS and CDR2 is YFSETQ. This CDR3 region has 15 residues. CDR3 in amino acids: CASSFQGLTNEKLFF. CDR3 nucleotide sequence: TGCGCCAGCAGCTTCCAGGGGCTGACTAATGAAAAACTGTTTTTT.

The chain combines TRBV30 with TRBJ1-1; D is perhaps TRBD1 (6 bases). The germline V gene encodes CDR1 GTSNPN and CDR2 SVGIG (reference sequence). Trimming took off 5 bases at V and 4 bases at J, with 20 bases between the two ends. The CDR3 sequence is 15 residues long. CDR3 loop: CAWDKGGARGTEAFF. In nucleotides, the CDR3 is TGTGCCTGGGACAAAGGGGGGGCGCGGGGCACTGAAGCTTTCTTT.

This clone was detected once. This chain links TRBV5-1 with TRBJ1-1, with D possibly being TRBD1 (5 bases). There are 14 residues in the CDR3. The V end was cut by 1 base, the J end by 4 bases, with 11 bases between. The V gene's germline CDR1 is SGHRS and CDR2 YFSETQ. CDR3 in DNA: TGCGCCAGCAGCTTGCAAGGGGCGCTCACTGAAGCTTTCTTT. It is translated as CASSLQGALTEAFF. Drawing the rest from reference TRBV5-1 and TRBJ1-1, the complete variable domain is KAGVTQTPRYLIKTRGQQVTLSCSPISGHRSVSWYQQTPGQGLQFLFEYFSETQRNKGNFPGRFSGRQFSNSRSEMNVSTLELGDSALYLCASSLQGALTEAFFGQGTRLTVV.

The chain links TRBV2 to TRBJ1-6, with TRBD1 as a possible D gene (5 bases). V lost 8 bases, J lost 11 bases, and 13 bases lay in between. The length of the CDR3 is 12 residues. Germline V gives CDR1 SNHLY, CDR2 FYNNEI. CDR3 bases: TGTGCCAGCTCGGCAGGGAAGGCACCCCTCCACTTT. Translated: CASSAGKAPLHF.

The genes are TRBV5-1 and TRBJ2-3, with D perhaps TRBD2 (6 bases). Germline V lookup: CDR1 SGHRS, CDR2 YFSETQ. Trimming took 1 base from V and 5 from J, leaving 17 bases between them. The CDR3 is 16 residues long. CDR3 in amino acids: CASSLRGRSGIDTQYF. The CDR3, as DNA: TGCGCCAGCAGCTTGAGGGGACGTAGCGGCATAGATACGCAGTATTTT.

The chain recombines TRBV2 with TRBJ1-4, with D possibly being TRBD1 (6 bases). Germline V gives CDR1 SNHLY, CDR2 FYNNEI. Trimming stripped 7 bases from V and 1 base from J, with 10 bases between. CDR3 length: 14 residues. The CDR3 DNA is TGTGCCAGCAAAAGGACAGAAACTAATGAAAAACTGTTTTTT. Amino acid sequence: CASKRTETNEKLFF. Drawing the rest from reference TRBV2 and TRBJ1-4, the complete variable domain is EPEVTQTPSHQVTQMGQEVILRCVPISNHLYFYWYRQILGQKVEFLVSFYNNEISEKSEIFDDQFSVERPDGSNFTLKIRSTKLEDSAMYFCASKRTETNEKLFFGSGTQLSVL.

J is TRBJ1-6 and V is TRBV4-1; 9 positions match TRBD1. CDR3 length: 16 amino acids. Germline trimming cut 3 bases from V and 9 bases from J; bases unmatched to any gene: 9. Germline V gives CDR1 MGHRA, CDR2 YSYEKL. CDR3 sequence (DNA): TGCGCCAGCAGCCAGCTACAGGGGGCCCAAGGTTCACCCCTCCACTTT. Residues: CASSQLQGAQGSPLHF.

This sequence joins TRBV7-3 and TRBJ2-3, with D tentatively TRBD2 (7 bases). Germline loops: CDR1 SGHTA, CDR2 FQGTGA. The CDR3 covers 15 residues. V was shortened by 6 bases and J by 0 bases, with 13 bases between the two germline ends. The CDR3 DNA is TGTGCCAGCAGTGAAACGGGGGGCAGCACAGATACGCAGTATTTT. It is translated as CASSETGGSTDTQYF.

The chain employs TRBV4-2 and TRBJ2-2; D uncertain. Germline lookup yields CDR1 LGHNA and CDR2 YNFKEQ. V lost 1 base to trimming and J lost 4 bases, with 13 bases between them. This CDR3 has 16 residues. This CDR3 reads CASSQGLGGGTGELFF. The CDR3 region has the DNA TGTGCCAGCAGCCAAGGGCTTGGCGGTGGCACCGGGGAGCTGTTTTTT.

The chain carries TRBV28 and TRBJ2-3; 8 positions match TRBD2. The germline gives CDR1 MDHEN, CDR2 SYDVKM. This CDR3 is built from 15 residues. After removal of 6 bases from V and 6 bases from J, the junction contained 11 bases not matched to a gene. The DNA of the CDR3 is TGTGCCAGCAGGACCGGGGGGGCGGGGGGCGATACGCAGTATTTT. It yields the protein CASRTGGAGGDTQYF. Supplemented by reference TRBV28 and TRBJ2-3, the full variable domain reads DVKVTQSSRYLVKRTGEKVFLECVQDMDHENMFWYRQDPGLGLRLIYFSYDVKMKEKGDIPEGYSVSREKKERFSLILESASTNQTSMYLCASRTGGAGGDTQYFGPGTRLTVL.

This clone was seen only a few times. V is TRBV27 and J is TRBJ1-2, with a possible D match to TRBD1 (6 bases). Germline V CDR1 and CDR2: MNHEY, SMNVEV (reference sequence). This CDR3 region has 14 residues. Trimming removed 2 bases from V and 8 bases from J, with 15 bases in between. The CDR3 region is CASSLRGGQSGYTF. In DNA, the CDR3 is TGTGCCAGCAGTTTAAGGGGTGGACAGTCGGGCTACACCTTC.

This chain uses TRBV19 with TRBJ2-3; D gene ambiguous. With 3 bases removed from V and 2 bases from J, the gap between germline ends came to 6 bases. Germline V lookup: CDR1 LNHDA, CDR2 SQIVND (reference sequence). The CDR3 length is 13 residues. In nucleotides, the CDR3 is TGTGCCAGTAGTATCAGCGTCACAGATACGCAGTATTTT. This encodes CASSISVTDTQYF.

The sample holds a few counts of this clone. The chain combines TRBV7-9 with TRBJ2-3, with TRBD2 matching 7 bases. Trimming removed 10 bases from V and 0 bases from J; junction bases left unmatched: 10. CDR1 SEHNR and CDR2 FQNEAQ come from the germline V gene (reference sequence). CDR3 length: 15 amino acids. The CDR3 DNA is TGTGCCACTACTTGGGGGGGGGTGAGCACAGATACGCAGTATTTT. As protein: CATTWGGVSTDTQYF.

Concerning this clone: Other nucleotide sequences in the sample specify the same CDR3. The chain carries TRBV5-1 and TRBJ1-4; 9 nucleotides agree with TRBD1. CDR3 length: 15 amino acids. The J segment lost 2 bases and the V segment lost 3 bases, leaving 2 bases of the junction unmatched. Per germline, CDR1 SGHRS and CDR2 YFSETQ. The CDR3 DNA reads TGCGCCAGCAGCTCAGGACAGGGGACTAATGAAAAACTGTTTTTT. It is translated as CASSSGQGTNEKLFF.

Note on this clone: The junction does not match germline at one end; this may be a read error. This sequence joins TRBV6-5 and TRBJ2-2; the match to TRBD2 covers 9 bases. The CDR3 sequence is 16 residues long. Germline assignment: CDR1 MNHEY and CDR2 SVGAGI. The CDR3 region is CASSYPGTSNTGELFF. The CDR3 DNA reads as TGCGCCAGCAGTTATCCAGGGACTAGCAACACCGGGGAGCTGTTTTTT.

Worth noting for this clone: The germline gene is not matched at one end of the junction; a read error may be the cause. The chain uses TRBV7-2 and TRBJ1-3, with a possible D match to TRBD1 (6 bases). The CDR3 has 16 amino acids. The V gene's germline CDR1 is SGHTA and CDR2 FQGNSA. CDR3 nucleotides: TGTGCCAGAAGCTTTAGCGGGACAATCTCTGGAAACACCATATATTTT. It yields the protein CARSFSGTISGNTIYF.

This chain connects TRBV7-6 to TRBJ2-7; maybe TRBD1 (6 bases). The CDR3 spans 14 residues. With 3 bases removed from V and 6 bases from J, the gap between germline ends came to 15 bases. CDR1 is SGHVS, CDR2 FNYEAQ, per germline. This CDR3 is CASSFTTGETEQYF. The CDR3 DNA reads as TGTGCCAGCAGCTTTACGACAGGAGAGACCGAGCAGTACTTC. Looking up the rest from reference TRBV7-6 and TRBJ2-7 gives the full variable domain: GAGVSQSPRYKVTKRGQDVALRCDPISGHVSLYWYRQALGQGPEFLTYFNYEAQQDKSGLPNDRFSAERPEGSISTLTIQRTEQRDSAMYRCASSFTTGETEQYFGPGTRLTVT.